The clone carrying this T cell receptor beta chain has just a few counts. Being one base from a much bigger clone, this may be a read error. The data are from a study of T-cell reconstitution after alpha-beta-depleted transplantation in children. A TCRbeta library incorporating unique molecular identifiers was prepared. TCRdb processed the PCR reads anew with MiXCR; each CDR3 protein has one entry. The repertoire holds about 610,000 distinct CDR3 sequences, with roughly a tenth as singletons. The source of this sequence is a human donor who donated a stem cell graft to a child with acute myeloid leukemia. The sample was PBMCs from the stem cell graft donor, taken from the stem cell graft.

In nucleotides, the CDR3 is TGTGCCAGCAGCCGGGCGACAGATACGCAGTATTTT. It codes for CASSRATDTQYF. The chain recombines TRBV6-5 with TRBJ2-3; D is undetermined. CDR1 is MNHEY, CDR2 SVGAGI, per germline. Trimming removed 6 bases at V and 3 bases at J, with 7 bases between. The CDR3 consists of 12 residues.